The 22 T cell receptor beta chains given below trace back to one sample, sequenced in a study of molecular identifiers for immune sequencing clone quantification listed by TCRdb under 2018. The library was prepared using PCR. Instrument used: Illumina HiSeq 4000. TCRdb reran the public reads through fastp at Q25 and MiXCR, keeping productive beta chains. CDR3 protein sequences are deduplicated, and each keeps its most common genes and DNA. This sample lists a few hundred thousand distinct CDR3 sequences; 20% to 25% were detected once. The biggest ten clones account for around 0.86% of the sample. The specimen sequenced was naive CD8+ T cells from blood, with Jurkat cell RNA spiked in. The meaning of the sample's cell subset or site label: FACS-sorted CD8+CD4-CCR7+CD45RA+ naive T cells. The origin of the receptors is a human donor in good health. Some libraries in this study had Jurkat cell RNA spiked in.

This clonotype showed up many times. The V and J genes are TRBV5-1 and TRBJ2-7; D uncertain. In germline, CDR1 is SGHRS, CDR2 YFSETQ. V was trimmed by 0 bases and J by 4 bases, leaving 11 bases between them. The CDR3 totals 14 residues. CDR3 residues: CASSLGNNPYEQYF. As DNA, the CDR3 is TGCGCCAGCAGCTTGGGGAACAATCCATACGAGCAGTACTTC.

V is TRBV4-1 and J is TRBJ2-7; D unresolved. V was pared by 0 bases and J by 2 bases, with 8 bases between. The germline gives CDR1 MGHRA, CDR2 YSYEKL. The CDR3 is 14 residues long. The CDR3: CASSQEPGTYEQYF. CDR3 DNA: TGCGCCAGCAGCCAAGAACCAGGAACCTACGAGCAGTACTTC.

This clonotype was seen many times. This chain joins TRBV30 and TRBJ2-7, with D perhaps matching TRBD2 (7 bases). Trimming took 2 bases from V and 5 from J, leaving 13 bases between them. The CDR3 has 13 residues. The germline V gene has CDR1 GTSNPN and CDR2 SVGIG (reference sequence). Here the CDR3 reads CAWSQGRGDEQYF. CDR3 sequence (DNA): TGTGCCTGGAGTCAGGGGAGGGGGGACGAGCAGTACTTC. The full variable domain, rest sourced from reference TRBV30 and TRBJ2-7, is SQTIHQWPATLVQPVGSPLSLECTVEGTSNPNLYWYRQAAGRGLQLLFYSVGIGQISSEVPQNLSASRPQDRQFILSSKKLLLSDSGFYLCAWSQGRGDEQYFGPGTRLTVT.

This clonotype has just a few counts. The rearrangement joins TRBV7-9 to TRBJ1-1; D gene ambiguous. Trimming pared 1 base from V and 3 bases from J, leaving 12 bases between. This CDR3 has 15 residues. Looked up from germline, CDR1 is SEHNR and CDR2 is FQNEAQ (reference sequence). The CDR3 reads CASSLGVRIDTEAFF. The CDR3 DNA is TGTGCCAGCAGCTTAGGGGTCAGGATAGACACTGAAGCTTTCTTT.

This clonotype has a count of ten or more. The V call is TRBV29-1, the J call TRBJ2-7; D is ambiguous. Looked up from germline, CDR1 is SQVTM and CDR2 is ANQGSEA. This CDR3 region has 13 residues. Trimming took off 3 bases at V and 2 bases at J, with 11 bases between the two ends. In DNA form, the CDR3 reads TGCAGCGTTGAGGGTGGAGTAACCTACGAGCAGTACTTC. Translated: CSVEGGVTYEQYF.

In its sample, this clonotype was seen many times. The V call is TRBV28, the J call TRBJ2-7; D uncertain. The germline V gene has CDR1 MDHEN and CDR2 SYDVKM. Deletions cut 3 bases from V and 2 bases from J, with 11 bases between. This CDR3 is 14 amino acids long. The CDR3 DNA follows: TGTGCCAGCAGTTTGAGAACAACCCCCTACGAGCAGTACTTC. It is translated as CASSLRTTPYEQYF.

About this clonotype: The junction departs from germline at one end; a sequencing error may be responsible. CDR3: CASSLLGGVDERYF. The CDR3, as DNA: TGTGCCAGCAGCTTGTTGGGAGGGGTGGACGAGCGGTACTTC. The V gene is TRBV5-5, the J gene TRBJ2-7, with 7 bases that match TRBD2. CDR1 is SGHKS and CDR2 is YYEKEE in the germline V gene (reference sequence). This CDR3 is built from 14 residues.

This clonotype was counted at least ten times. The chain combines TRBV4-3 with TRBJ2-5; D unclear. The CDR3 covers 16 residues. The germline V gene encodes CDR1 LGHNA and CDR2 YSLEER. V lost 1 base and J lost 0, with 12 bases in between. The CDR3 region is CASSQGFDRYQETQYF. Written as DNA, the CDR3 is TGCGCCAGCAGCCAAGGCTTTGACCGTTACCAAGAGACCCAGTACTTC.

This rearrangement joins TRBV5-6 to TRBJ2-2, with no clear D. CDR1 is SGHDT, CDR2 YYEEEE, per germline. The CDR3 runs to 12 residues. Trimming pared 3 bases from V and 7 bases from J, leaving 7 bases between. This CDR3 reads CASSSYVGELFF. The CDR3 DNA is TGTGCCAGCAGCTCGTATGTCGGGGAGCTGTTTTTT.

This clonotype was counted at least ten times. The chain has TRBV29-1 and TRBJ2-7; D is unclear. The CDR3 loop spans 14 amino acids. Per germline, CDR1 SQVTM and CDR2 ANQGSEA. The germline V and J ends were trimmed by 1 base and 4 bases, with 14 bases remaining between them. Here the CDR3 reads CSVEVRAKDYEQYF. Here the CDR3 DNA reads TGCAGCGTTGAAGTCCGGGCAAAGGATTACGAGCAGTACTTC.

This clonotype was picked up a small number of times. This chain connects TRBV27 to TRBJ1-2; 10 nucleotides match TRBD1. The germline gives CDR1 MNHEY, CDR2 SMNVEV (reference sequence). This CDR3 has 15 amino acids. V gave up 5 bases and J gave up 5 bases; unmatched junction bases: 8. This chain's CDR3 is CASSLRTGGGYGYTF. CDR3 nucleotides: TGTGCCAGCAGTCTAAGGACAGGGGGAGGTTATGGCTACACCTTC.

The genes are TRBV7-2 and TRBJ1-1; D gene unclear. V lost 7 bases to trimming and J lost 4 bases, with 16 bases between them. Germline V CDR1 and CDR2: SGHTA, FQGNSA. The CDR3 extends over 14 amino acids. The CDR3, as DNA: TGTGCCAGCATCTCCGGGCAATTGGCCACTGAAGCTTTCTTT. Protein: CASISGQLATEAFF.

V is TRBV6-5 and J is TRBJ1-1; D gene uncertain. Germline CDR1 is MNHEY and CDR2 is SVGAGI. The V end was cut by 2 bases, the J end by 0 bases, with 7 bases between. This CDR3 contains 14 residues. CDR3 sequence (DNA): TGTGCCAGCAGTTACACAGCCATGAACACTGAAGCTTTCTTT. Protein: CASSYTAMNTEAFF.

The chain is built from TRBV6-6 and TRBJ1-5, with a tentative D call TRBD1 (6 bases). This CDR3 region has 19 residues. Trimming pared 4 bases from V and 4 bases from J, leaving 26 bases between. Germline V gene data show CDR1 as MNHNY and CDR2 as SVGAGI (reference sequence). The CDR3 DNA is TGTGCCAGCAGTTCCCGGGGGGGCCAAAACCTCTTAGCAAATCAGCCCCAGCATTTT. This translates into CASSSRGGQNLLANQPQHF.

This clonotype was recorded many times. The V call is TRBV12-3 or TRBV12-4, the J call TRBJ1-2, with TRBD1 as a possible D gene (5 bases). The CDR3 extends over 14 amino acids. Trimming shortened V by 5 bases and J by 4 bases, and 14 bases separated the two germline ends. CDR3 protein: CASSPMGRVYGYTF. The CDR3 DNA follows: TGTGCCAGCAGTCCGATGGGCAGGGTCTATGGCTACACCTTC.

The rearrangement uses TRBV7-8 and TRBJ1-1; D remains ambiguous. CDR1 is SGHVS and CDR2 is FQNEAQ in the germline V gene. V gave up 4 bases and J gave up 2 bases, with 8 bases separating them. This CDR3 is 13 amino acids long. The CDR3 protein is CASSYPLNTEAFF. DNA for the CDR3: TGTGCCAGCAGCTATCCCCTCAACACTGAAGCTTTCTTT.

This clonotype was counted ten times or more. The chain combines TRBV2 with TRBJ1-1, with D perhaps matching TRBD1 (6 bases). V gave up 3 bases and J gave up 0 bases, with 8 bases separating them. Per germline, CDR1 SNHLY and CDR2 FYNNEI. The CDR3 consists of 14 residues. CDR3 in amino acids: CASSEGGLNTEAFF. As DNA, the CDR3 is TGTGCCAGCAGTGAGGGGGGCCTGAACACTGAAGCTTTCTTT.

The chain couples TRBV24-1 to TRBJ1-5; no definite D call. The CDR3 extends over 12 amino acids. Trimming left V 3 bases short and J 5 bases short, with 4 bases between. From germline, CDR1 is KGHDR and CDR2 SFDVKD. This CDR3 reads CATSDTDQPQHF. The CDR3 DNA follows: TGTGCCACCAGTGATACCGATCAGCCCCAGCATTTT.

With regard to this clonotype: It is likely a read error, because the conserved phenylalanine at the end of the CDR3 is missing. V gene TRBV2 combines with J gene TRBJ1-4, with no clear D. The germline V gene has CDR1 SNHLY and CDR2 FYNNEI. The CDR3 extends over 14 amino acids. V was shortened by 2 bases and J by 8 bases, with 12 bases between the two germline ends. The CDR3 sequence: CASSEYPWGEKLFS. CDR3 nucleotide sequence: TGTGCCAGCAGTGAATATCCGTGGGGAGAAAAACTGTTTTCT.

The V gene is TRBV7-2, the J gene TRBJ2-7; D is undetermined. The V end was cut by 5 bases, the J end by 2 bases, with 16 bases between. Germline CDR1 reads SGHTA; CDR2 reads FQGNSA. The CDR3 has 15 amino acids. CDR3 coding DNA: TGTGCCAGCAGCATTAGGTTTGACATAACCTACGAGCAGTACTTC. It codes for CASSIRFDITYEQYF.

This clonotype occurred many times. The gene calls are TRBV27 and TRBJ1-5, with unresolved D. Trimming stripped 3 bases from V and 3 bases from J, with 6 bases between. CDR1 and CDR2 (germline): MNHEY, SMNVEV (reference sequence). The CDR3 extends over 13 amino acids. This chain's CDR3 is CASSFAANQPQHF. CDR3 sequence (DNA): TGTGCCAGCAGTTTTGCAGCCAATCAGCCCCAGCATTTT.

Many counts were recorded for this clonotype. The V and J genes are TRBV7-8 and TRBJ2-7; 7 nucleotides agree with TRBD1. Losses at the gene ends were 5 bases for V and 0 bases for J; bases not matched to a gene: 10. Germline V lookup: CDR1 SGHVS, CDR2 FQNEAQ. There are 16 residues in the CDR3. The CDR3 nucleotides read TGTGCCAGCAGCCCAGCGACCGGGACAGCCTCCTACGAGCAGTACTTC. This translates into CASSPATGTASYEQYF.